One sample yielded the 31 T cell receptor beta chains listed below, sequenced in a study of beta chain features in type 1 diabetes. The whole isolated RNA underwent reverse transcription, so sequencing captured expressed TCRB transcripts. Generated by immunoSEQ multiplex PCR, the TCRdb table keeps only in-frame clones and is missing some. The sample has tens of thousands of clones, 30% to 40% seen once. Sequencing input: stem cell memory CD4+ T cells from blood. The receptors derive from a woman aged 18-35 years in good health.

This clone has a handful of counts. The genes are TRBV5-1 and TRBJ2-2, with TRBD1 as a possible D gene (5 bases). Trimming took off 4 bases at V and 1 base at J, with 8 bases between the two ends. The CDR3 sequence is 14 residues long. Germline CDR1 is SGHRS and CDR2 is YFSETQ. The CDR3 DNA is TGCGCCAGCAGCAGGACACTGAACACCGGGGAGCTGTTTTTT. Its translation: CASSRTLNTGELFF.

This clone was seen a handful of times. CDR3 bases: TGCGCCAGCAGCGTCGACAGTAATGAAAAACTGTTTTTT. Protein product: CASSVDSNEKLFF. The chain couples TRBV5-1 to TRBJ1-4, with D perhaps TRBD1 (5 bases). CDR1 and CDR2 (germline): SGHRS, YFSETQ. Trimming shortened V by 4 bases and J by 4 bases, and 8 bases separated the two germline ends. The CDR3 is 13 amino acids.

This clone was seen more than once but under ten times. This chain uses TRBV19 with TRBJ2-1; 11 positions match TRBD1. V was pared by 6 bases and J by 6 bases, with 7 bases of the junction left unmatched. This CDR3 comprises 15 residues. Germline CDR1 and CDR2: LNHDA and SQIVND (reference sequence). The CDR3 nucleotides read TGTGCCAGTAGGGGGACGGGACAGGGGGTCAATGAGCAGTTCTTC. Its translation: CASRGTGQGVNEQFF.

V is TRBV6-6 and J is TRBJ2-4; tentatively, D is TRBD2 (6 bases). CDR3 length equals 14 residues. CDR1 is MNHNY and CDR2 is SVGAGI in the germline V gene (reference sequence). Trimming removed 6 bases at V and 2 bases at J, with 11 bases between. As DNA, the CDR3 is TGTGCCAGCAGCGGCGGGAATTCCAAAAACATTCAGTACTTC. Amino acids: CASSGGNSKNIQYF.

Only a few counts were recorded for this clone. The CDR3 protein is CASSYTSIIETQYF. CDR3 sequence (DNA): TGTGCCAGCAGTTACACTAGTATCATTGAGACCCAGTACTTC. The chain recombines TRBV6-5 with TRBJ2-5; weak D call: TRBD2 (5 bases). Trimming pared 2 bases from V and 5 bases from J, leaving 12 bases between. The CDR3 is 14 amino acids. Germline loops: CDR1 MNHEY, CDR2 SVGAGI.

This rearrangement joins TRBV5-1 to TRBJ1-4; possibly TRBD1 for D (6 bases). Germline V gene sequence: CDR1 SGHRS, CDR2 YFSETQ. The V end was cut by 4 bases, the J end by 5 bases, with 12 bases between. This CDR3 region has 14 residues. The CDR3 sequence is CASSPGQLNEKLFF. Here the CDR3 DNA reads TGCGCCAGCAGCCCGGGACAACTGAATGAAAAACTGTTTTTT. The entire variable domain, with the rest obtained from reference TRBV5-1 and TRBJ1-4, is as follows: KAGVTQTPRYLIKTRGQQVTLSCSPISGHRSVSWYQQTPGQGLQFLFEYFSETQRNKGNFPGRFSGRQFSNSRSEMNVSTLELGDSALYLCASSPGQLNEKLFFGSGTQLSVL.

The chain is built from TRBV5-1 and TRBJ2-3; 9 positions agree with TRBD2. The V and J ends lost 0 bases and 5 bases, in that order; junction bases with no gene match: 4. Germline V gene data show CDR1 as SGHRS and CDR2 as YFSETQ. CDR3 length: 15 amino acids. The DNA for the CDR3 is TGCGCCAGCAGCTTGGGAGCGGGAGGAGGAGATACGCAGTATTTT. Amino acids: CASSLGAGGGDTQYF.

This chain connects TRBV7-2 to TRBJ2-5, with D unclear. The CDR3 consists of 14 residues. Germline V gives CDR1 SGHTA, CDR2 FQGNSA. V was pared by 2 bases and J by 2 bases, with 9 bases between. The CDR3 is CASSLFARQETQYF. CDR3 DNA sequence: TGTGCCAGCAGCTTATTTGCCAGACAAGAGACCCAGTACTTC.

This chain connects TRBV5-1 to TRBJ2-3; 7 bases agree with TRBD2. The CDR3 sequence is 16 residues long. Trimming at V came to 0 bases and at J to 2 bases, leaving 6 bases not matched to a gene. Germline assignment: CDR1 SGHRS and CDR2 YFSETQ. The CDR3 sequence: CASSLGASGDTDTQYF. DNA for the CDR3: TGCGCCAGCAGCTTGGGGGCTAGCGGAGACACAGATACGCAGTATTTT. Based on the CDR3 plus reference TRBV5-1 and TRBJ2-3, the full variable domain is KAGVTQTPRYLIKTRGQQVTLSCSPISGHRSVSWYQQTPGQGLQFLFEYFSETQRNKGNFPGRFSGRQFSNSRSEMNVSTLELGDSALYLCASSLGASGDTDTQYFGPGTRLTVL.

The V call is TRBV7-2, the J call TRBJ1-2; D uncertain. CDR3 size: 12 residues. The germline V and J ends were trimmed by 5 bases and 3 bases, with 7 bases remaining between them. From germline, CDR1 is SGHTA and CDR2 FQGNSA. The CDR3 DNA follows: TGTGCCAGCAGCCCCGGGGACTATGGCTACACCTTC. Translation: CASSPGDYGYTF.

This chain connects TRBV5-4 to TRBJ1-2; 12 bases map to TRBD1. The CDR3 runs 14 residues. The germline gives CDR1 SGHNT, CDR2 YYREEE (reference sequence). The ends lost 4 bases at V and 7 bases at J; junction bases unmatched: 5. The CDR3 coding sequence is TGTGCCAGCAGCGGGGGACAGGGGGCGGTTGGCTACACCTTC. Translating it yields CASSGGQGAVGYTF. Supplemented by reference TRBV5-4 and TRBJ1-2, the full variable domain reads ETGVTQSPTHLIKTRGQQVTLRCSSQSGHNTVSWYQQALGQGPQFIFQYYREEENGRGNFPPRFSGLQFPNYSSELNVNALELDDSALYLCASSGGQGAVGYTFGSGTRLTVV.

This clone occurred a few times. This rearrangement joins TRBV27 to TRBJ2-7; the match to TRBD1 covers 10 bases. V dropped 6 bases and J dropped 3; count of bases not matched to a gene: 2. Germline CDR1 reads MNHEY; CDR2 reads SMNVEV (reference sequence). The CDR3 loop spans 13 amino acids. Here the CDR3 reads CASRRTGGYEQYF. The CDR3 region has the DNA TGTGCCAGCAGACGGACAGGGGGCTACGAGCAGTACTTC.

This clone was counted only a few times. This chain connects TRBV5-4 to TRBJ2-3; TRBD2 matches at 10 bases. The CDR3 is made up of 15 amino acids. Unmatched junction bases numbered 7, after V lost 5 bases and J lost 4 bases. The germline V gene encodes CDR1 SGHNT and CDR2 YYREEE (reference sequence). CDR3 sequence (DNA): TGTGCCAGCAGTTACGGACTAGCGGAGTCAGATACGCAGTATTTT. Translation gives CASSYGLAESDTQYF.

This clone turned up a few times. The CDR3 coding sequence is TGTGCCAGCAGCCCCCGGGGGGGGTCTGGGGCCAACGTCCTGACTTTC. Protein sequence: CASSPRGGSGANVLTF. The V and J genes are TRBV7-6 and TRBJ2-6; TRBD2 agrees at 8 bases. CDR1 is SGHVS, CDR2 FNYEAQ, per germline. The CDR3 sequence is 16 residues long. J was trimmed by 1 base and V by 5 bases; bases with no gene match: 4.

Only a few counts were recorded for this clone. This chain links TRBV6-5 with TRBJ1-1; 7 bases are a match to TRBD1. This CDR3 has 15 residues. V was pared by 4 bases and J by 0 bases, with 5 bases of the junction left unmatched. In germline, CDR1 is MNHEY, CDR2 SVGAGI. CDR3 bases: TGTGCCAGCAGTTCGTTAGACAGGGTGAACACTGAAGCTTTCTTT. This codes for CASSSLDRVNTEAFF.

This clone has just a few counts. This sequence joins TRBV25-1 and TRBJ2-5; 7 bases are a match to TRBD2. CDR3 length equals 15 residues. V was pared by 1 base and J by 5 bases, with 7 bases of the junction left unmatched. Germline CDR1 reads MGHDK; CDR2 reads SYGVNS. For the CDR3, the DNA is TGTGCCAGCAGTGAATGGGGGGGGTTTTCGGAGACCCAGTACTTC. It is translated as CASSEWGGFSETQYF.

The table lists this clone with a count of one. The chain has TRBV4-3 and TRBJ2-7; D perhaps matches TRBD1 (7 bases). Germline values: CDR1 LGHNA, CDR2 YSLEER. V was clipped by 3 bases and J by 3 bases, with 12 bases between them. The length of the CDR3 is 14 residues. The CDR3 DNA is TGCGCCAGCAGCCAGCAGGGGGGAGGCTACGAGCAGTACTTC. Its protein product is CASSQQGGGYEQYF.

This clone was counted between two and nine times. V usage is TRBV5-5 and J usage is TRBJ1-6; tentative D call: TRBD1 (5 bases). CDR3 length: 17 amino acids. The V gene lost 4 bases and the J gene lost 6 bases, with 20 bases spanning the gap. CDR1 and CDR2 (germline): SGHKS, YYEKEE (reference sequence). For the CDR3, the DNA is TGTGCCAGCAGCCGGCCGGTTCAGGGAGGTGGTAATTCACCCCTCCACTTT. This sequence encodes CASSRPVQGGGNSPLHF. Full variable domain (rest looked up from reference TRBV5-5 and TRBJ1-6): DAGVTQSPTHLIKTRGQQVTLRCSPISGHKSVSWYQQVLGQGPQFIFQYYEKEERGRGNFPDRFSARQFPNYSSELNVNALLLGDSALYLCASSRPVQGGGNSPLHFGNGTRLTVT.

The chain combines TRBV5-1 with TRBJ1-2; D possibly corresponds to TRBD1 (5 bases). Trimming pared 0 bases from V and 7 bases from J, leaving 10 bases between. Per germline, CDR1 SGHRS and CDR2 YFSETQ. CDR3 length: 13 residues. The CDR3 DNA follows: TGCGCCAGCAGCTTGGAGGGGCGCGGTGGCTACACCTTC. Translated: CASSLEGRGGYTF. The full variable domain, completed using reference TRBV5-1 and TRBJ1-2, is KAGVTQTPRYLIKTRGQQVTLSCSPISGHRSVSWYQQTPGQGLQFLFEYFSETQRNKGNFPGRFSGRQFSNSRSEMNVSTLELGDSALYLCASSLEGRGGYTFGSGTRLTVV.

The rearrangement joins TRBV7-8 to TRBJ1-5; D remains ambiguous. The CDR3 runs to 15 residues. In germline, CDR1 is SGHVS, CDR2 FQNEAQ. V dropped 2 bases and J dropped 6 bases, with 14 bases sitting between them. The CDR3 bases are TGTGCCAGCAGCTTAAAACCGTTTGAGGGTCAGCCCCAGCATTTT. Its translation is CASSLKPFEGQPQHF.

This clone showed up just a few times. For the CDR3, the DNA is TGTGCCAGTAGGAGCGGGGGCCGCCGCAGTGATACGCAGTATTTT. Its protein is CASRSGGRRSDTQYF. This chain joins TRBV19 and TRBJ2-3; 8 bases map to TRBD2. The V and J ends lost 6 bases and 6 bases, in that order; junction bases with no gene match: 11. CDR1 is LNHDA, CDR2 SQIVND, per germline (reference sequence). CDR3 length: 15 amino acids.

This chain joins TRBV14 and TRBJ2-1; unclear D gene. CDR1 and CDR2 (germline): SGHDN, FVKESK. Trimming pared 2 bases from V and 6 bases from J, leaving 14 bases between. CDR3 length: 15 amino acids. The CDR3 reads CASSQTLTFTNEQFF. The CDR3 nucleotides are TGTGCCAGCAGCCAAACACTAACGTTCACCAATGAGCAGTTCTTC.

This clone appeared a few times. The same CDR3 also results from other DNA sequences found in this sample. The chain is built from TRBV11-2 and TRBJ2-7, with D possibly TRBD1 on 6 matching bases. The CDR3 sequence is 12 residues long. The germline V gene encodes CDR1 SGHAT and CDR2 FQNNGV. V lost 3 bases and J lost 4, with 7 bases in between. This chain's CDR3 is CASSLDRYEQYF. CDR3 nucleotides: TGTGCCAGCAGCTTGGACAGATACGAGCAGTACTTC.

The chain carries TRBV13 and TRBJ2-7; D might be TRBD2 (5 bases). Germline CDR1 reads PRHDT; CDR2 reads FYEKMQ (reference sequence). There are 11 residues in the CDR3. Trimming took 6 bases from V and 6 from J, leaving 9 bases between them. The CDR3 DNA reads as TGTGCCAGCAGTCGGGGATTCGAGCAGTACTTC. Its translation: CASSRGFEQYF.

This clone was seen ten or more times. The chain is built from TRBV29-1 and TRBJ2-5; TRBD2 is a possible D gene (5 bases). Trimming removed 5 bases from V and 5 bases from J, with 9 bases in between. The CDR3 loop spans 11 amino acids. Germline loops: CDR1 SQVTM, CDR2 ANQGSEA. CDR3 residues: CSVQGGETQYF. Here the CDR3 DNA reads TGCAGCGTTCAAGGCGGGGAGACCCAGTACTTC.

The chain carries TRBV12-5 and TRBJ1-1, with D possibly matching TRBD1 (5 bases). Trimming shortened V by 0 bases and J by 8 bases, and 19 bases separated the two germline ends. Germline values: CDR1 LGHNT, CDR2 FRNRAP. The CDR3 totals 16 residues. CDR3 sequence (DNA): TGTGCTAGTGGTTTGGTACTGGGGATGGCAGGGATGGAAGCTTTCTTT. Translating it yields CASGLVLGMAGMEAFF.

The rearrangement uses TRBV5-1 and TRBJ2-7; TRBD1 aligns across 11 bases. Germline V lookup: CDR1 SGHRS, CDR2 YFSETQ. The CDR3 consists of 14 residues. V was clipped by 4 bases and J by 5 bases; unmatched bases: 5. The DNA of the CDR3 is TGCGCCAGCAGCGGGCGGGGACAGGGGGACGAGCAGTACTTC. Protein product: CASSGRGQGDEQYF.

This clone occurred a few times. V usage is TRBV2 and J usage is TRBJ1-1, with a weak D call TRBD1 (5 bases). V lost 6 bases, J lost 2 bases, and 10 bases lay in between. The CDR3 has 13 residues. Per germline, CDR1 SNHLY and CDR2 FYNNEI. The CDR3: CASRFDSNTEAFF. The CDR3 coding sequence is TGTGCCAGCAGGTTCGACAGCAACACTGAAGCTTTCTTT.

This clone was observed a few times. This chain joins TRBV18 and TRBJ2-3; weak D call: TRBD1 (6 bases). The CDR3 consists of 15 residues. CDR1 is KGHSH, CDR2 LQKENI, per germline. The V end lost 5 bases, the J end lost 2 bases, and 14 bases lay between the germline ends. The chain's CDR3 is CASSSRGTITDTQYF. CDR3 nucleotide sequence: TGTGCCAGCTCATCAAGGGGGACCATCACAGATACGCAGTATTTT.

The rearrangement uses TRBV6-1 and TRBJ2-2; TRBD1 aligns across 7 bases. The germline V gene has CDR1 MNHNS and CDR2 SASEGT. Trimming took 8 bases from V and 7 from J; bases not matched to a gene: 4. The CDR3 spans 12 residues. CDR3 loop: CASDRADGELFF. The DNA of the CDR3 is TGTGCCAGCGACAGGGCGGACGGGGAGCTGTTTTTT.

This clone has only a few counts. The V gene is TRBV5-6, the J gene TRBJ1-2; TRBD1 matches 8 bases. V lost 3 bases to trimming and J lost 8 bases; unmatched junction nucleotides: 21. The CDR3 is made up of 18 amino acids. CDR1 and CDR2 (germline): SGHDT, YYEEEE. CDR3 DNA sequence: TGTGCCAGCAGCTCTCTAAGATCGGACAGGGCCTCAGGAGGAGGCTACACCTTC. The encoded protein is CASSSLRSDRASGGGYTF. Based on the CDR3 plus reference TRBV5-6 and TRBJ1-2, the full variable domain is DAGVTQSPTHLIKTRGQQVTLRCSPKSGHDTVSWYQQALGQGPQFIFQYYEEEERQRGNFPDRFSGHQFPNYSSELNVNALLLGDSALYLCASSSLRSDRASGGGYTFGSGTRLTVV.